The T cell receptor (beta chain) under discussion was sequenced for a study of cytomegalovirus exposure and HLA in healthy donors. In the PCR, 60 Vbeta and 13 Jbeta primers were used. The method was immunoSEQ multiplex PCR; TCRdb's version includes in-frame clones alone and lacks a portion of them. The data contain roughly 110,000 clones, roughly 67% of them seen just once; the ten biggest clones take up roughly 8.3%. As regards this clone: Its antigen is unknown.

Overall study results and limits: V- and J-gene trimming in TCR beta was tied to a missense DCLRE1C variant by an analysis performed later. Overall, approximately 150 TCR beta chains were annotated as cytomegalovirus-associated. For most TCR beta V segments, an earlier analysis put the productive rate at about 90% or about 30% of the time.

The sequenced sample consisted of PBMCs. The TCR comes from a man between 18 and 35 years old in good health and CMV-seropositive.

CDR3 DNA: TGCGCCAGCAGACCAGGGACAGGGGAAAATTCACCCCTCCACTTT. Its protein product is CASRPGTGENSPLHF. V usage is TRBV5-1 and J usage is TRBJ1-6; 10 bases match TRBD1. In germline, CDR1 is SGHRS, CDR2 YFSETQ. The CDR3 loop spans 15 amino acids. The V and J ends lost 5 bases and 7 bases, in that order; junction bases with no gene match: 6.